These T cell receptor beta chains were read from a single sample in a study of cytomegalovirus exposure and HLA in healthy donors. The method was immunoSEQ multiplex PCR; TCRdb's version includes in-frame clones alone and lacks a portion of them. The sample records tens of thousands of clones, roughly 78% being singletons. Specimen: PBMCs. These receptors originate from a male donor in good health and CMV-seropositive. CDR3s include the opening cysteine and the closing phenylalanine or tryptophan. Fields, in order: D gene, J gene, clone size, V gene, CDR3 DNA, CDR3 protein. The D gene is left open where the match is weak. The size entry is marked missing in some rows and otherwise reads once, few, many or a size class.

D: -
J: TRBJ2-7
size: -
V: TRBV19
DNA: TGTGCCAGTAGTATGGGCAGAGAATACGAGCAGTACTTC
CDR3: CASSMGREYEQYF

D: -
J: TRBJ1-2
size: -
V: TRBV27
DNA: TGTGCCAGCAGTTTATCTCCCGGAGGTGGCTACACCTTC
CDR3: CASSLSPGGGYTF

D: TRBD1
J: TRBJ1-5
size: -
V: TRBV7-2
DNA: TGTGCCAGCAGCTTATCCACGACAGGGTTGCCCCAGCATTTT
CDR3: CASSLSTTGLPQHF

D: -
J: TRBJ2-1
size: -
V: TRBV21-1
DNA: TGTGCCAGCAGCAAAAAAACTAGCGGGGAGAGATTCAATGAGCAGTTCTTC
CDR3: CASSKKTSGERFNEQFF

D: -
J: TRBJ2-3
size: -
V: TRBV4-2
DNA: TGTGCCAGCAGCCCATTTGGGACTGAGGCCGGCACAGATACGCAGTATTTT
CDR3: CASSPFGTEAGTDTQYF

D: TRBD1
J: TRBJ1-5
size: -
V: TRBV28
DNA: TGTGCCAGCAGTCAGGACAGGGGGAGCAATCAGCCCCAGCATTTT
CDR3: CASSQDRGSNQPQHF

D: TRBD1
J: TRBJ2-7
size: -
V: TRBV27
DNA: TGTGCCAGCAGTTCTCGACAGGGGCCCTACGAGCAGTACTTC
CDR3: CASSSRQGPYEQYF

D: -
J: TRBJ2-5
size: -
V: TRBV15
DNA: TGTGCCACCAGCAGAGATCAGGGAAGAGAGACCCAGTACTTC
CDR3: CATSRDQGRETQYF

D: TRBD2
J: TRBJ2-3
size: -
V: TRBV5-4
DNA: TGTGCCAGCAGCTTGGGTACTAGCGGGGGGGCCAGAAAAGCGCAGTATTTT
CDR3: CASSLGTSGGARKAQYF

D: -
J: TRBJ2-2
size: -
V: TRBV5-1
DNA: TGCGCCAGCAGCTTGTTAGGCCTTGCGGCCGGGGAGCTGTTTTTT
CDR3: CASSLLGLAAGELFF

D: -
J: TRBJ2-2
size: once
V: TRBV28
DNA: TGTGCCAGCAGCCGCCTATCATCTGGGGAGCTGTTTTTT
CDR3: CASSRLSSGELFF

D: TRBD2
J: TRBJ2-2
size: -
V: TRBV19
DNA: TGTGCCAGTAGCGCCAATAGCGGGACCGGGGAGCTGTTTTTT
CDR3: CASSANSGTGELFF

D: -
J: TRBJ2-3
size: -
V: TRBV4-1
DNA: TGCGCCAGCAGCCAAGGCGGCGGGCCGGGCACAGATACGCAGTATTTT
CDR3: CASSQGGGPGTDTQYF

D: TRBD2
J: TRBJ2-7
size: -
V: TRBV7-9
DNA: TGTGCCAGCAGACCATCTAGCGGGAAAATTTACGAGCAGTACTTC
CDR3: CASRPSSGKIYEQYF

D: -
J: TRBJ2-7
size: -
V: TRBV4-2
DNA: TGTGCCAGCAGGGGAAACTTAAGGGGGAGCGCCTACGAGCAGTACTTC
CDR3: CASRGNLRGSAYEQYF

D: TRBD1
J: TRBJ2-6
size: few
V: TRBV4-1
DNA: TGCGCCAGCAGCCAGAGGACAGGGGGCGTGACCGGGGCCAACGTCCTGACTTTC
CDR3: CASSQRTGGVTGANVLTF

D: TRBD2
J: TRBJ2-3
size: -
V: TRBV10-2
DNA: TGCGCCAGCACCACCGGGGAGGGTTATACAGATACGCAGTATTTT
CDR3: CASTTGEGYTDTQYF